The source of this T cell receptor (beta chain) is a study of blood T cell repertoires in COVID-19 (TCRdb year 2020). About the full investigation: Samples from collaborators originated in the United States, Italy and Spain and spanned both the acute and convalescent phases of COVID-19. The material from the prospective study consisted of cDNA or gDNA derived from T cells, B-cell-depleted T cells, or PBMCs. The dataset comprised deeply sampled blood TCRbeta repertoires from subjects exposed to, actively infected with, or recovered from COVID-19. The repertoires were made available in a free public database intended to serve as a resource for research on the immune response to SARS-CoV-2. Samples were obtained from the ongoing ImmuneRACE study (first 160 participants) and from roughly 1,300 subjects provided by 6 global collaborators. Nearly every sample came with metadata listing a de-identified subject ID, COVID-19 status, age in years and sex. HLA class I and class II types, where available, came from metadata supplied by the sample provider rather than from assay-based typing.

General conclusions and limits of the study: Clinical and demographic metadata were provided uncurated, with the amount varying by source and participant.

Details on this clone: No antigen is known for it. No clone much larger than this one lies a single base away; base qualities are absent.

Enrolling through a virtual design, the prospective study's participants ranged in age from roughly 18 to 89 years and lived across more than 20 United States geographic areas. Cohort assignment in the prospective study relied on participant-reported clinical history from a screening survey and a study questionnaire. For ImmuneRACE Cohort 3, a participant was defined as recovered based on two consecutive negative NP/OP PCR tests, clearance by a healthcare professional, or resolution of symptoms. Each participant in the prospective study had whole blood, serum and a nasopharyngeal or oropharyngeal swab collected by mobile phlebotomists. Prospective study participants could optionally give additional blood draws and questionnaires over an approximately 2-month period. Blood samples from the prospective study were shipped frozen or at room temperature prior to DNA extraction. TCRbeta CDR3 regions were amplified from genomic DNA by means of the immunoSEQ Assay, a bias-controlled multiplex PCR. Concerning the study's data processing: The number of nucleated cells in each sample was estimated by amplification of reference gene primers within the assay. Sequence reads were collapsed and filtered to measure the absolute abundance of every unique TCRbeta CDR3 rearrangement. For each sample, productive Simpson clonality was calculated as the square root of Simpson's diversity index over productive rearrangements. TCRdb carries this immuneACCESS record with in-frame sequences only. Its versions omit some clonotypes, under half of them owing to an unresolved V gene in the studies checked, with the rest unexplained. V and J calls and clone size follow that table, whereas D and trimming were derived from the DNA. For this sample there are about 340,000 clones; more than 90% appear just once. Together, the top ten hold roughly 18% of the sample.

The V and J ends are trimmed by 1 base and 2 bases, leaving 7 bases between them. CDR1 and CDR2 (SGHAT, FQNNGV) derive from the germline V gene. The CDR3 holds 14 amino acids from the cysteine to the phenylalanine. Only the CDR3 portion is preserved as DNA: 42 bases, with reading frame beginning at the first base. This receptor was obtained from a woman in her twenties or thirties who had recovered from COVID-19. The sample comprised PBMCs or T cells enriched from blood (not recorded which). The chain links TRBV11-2 with TRBJ2-3; no D gene call is confident. The CDR3 region reads CASSLVGNTDTQYF. The DNA sequence is TGTGCCAGCAGCTTAGTGGGCAACACAGATACGCAGTATTTT.